This TCR beta chain comes out of a study of shared clonotypes between healthy human individuals. Overall study results and limits: Naive subsets tended to show greater estimated richness than memory subsets. The rarefaction results pointed to incomplete sorted-subset sequencing despite large depth.

Regarding this clone: Its target is unknown.

The V gene lost 3 bases and the J gene lost 7 bases, with 25 bases spanning the gap. This CDR3 is built from 18 residues. Per the germline V gene, CDR1 is SGHAT and CDR2 is FQNNGV. The data were produced by immunoSEQ multiplex PCR, yet TCRdb's version contains in-frame clones alone and is incomplete. Counted here are about 1.5 million clones, about 98% occurring once; the ten biggest clones make up roughly 0.45%. The source of this sequence is a man aged 25-45 years in good health. The sample comprised naive CD4+ T cells sorted from blood. Subset meaning: CD45RA+ positively selected. This chain uses TRBV11-2 with TRBJ2-1; D remains unclear. CDR3 DNA: TGTGCCAGCAGCTTGGGCTTTGGGGTGGACGGCATGTTTAATGAGCAGTTCTTC. It specifies CASSLGFGVDGMFNEQFF.